A selection of T cell receptor beta chains follows, all from one sample in a study of breast tumors, draining lymph nodes, adjacent tissues. A single record per CDR3 protein comes from TCRdb applying MiXCR to the multiplex PCR reads. The sample comprises 150,000 to 250,000 distinct CDR3 sequences, approximately 30% of which are singletons, and over 4% rests with the top ten. Material for sequencing was axillary lymph node tissue. These receptor sequences come from a female donor with breast cancer. Some clones in this sample may be carry-over from other donors' samples. The CDR3 runs from the conserved cysteine through the conserved F or W. A D gene is named only where the DNA matches it firmly. Some rows have no size entry. The others give once, few or many, or a class for an expanded clone.

>.|TRBD1|TRBV13|17|TRBJ1-6
CASSPPGQVSYNSPLHF
TGTGCCAGCAGCCCACCTGGACAGGTCTCCTATAATTCACCCCTCCACTTT
>.|.|TRBV9|13|TRBJ2-2
CASSPGTPGELFF
TGTGCCAGCAGCCCGGGGACGCCCGGGGAGCTGTTTTTT
>many|TRBD2|TRBV15|17|TRBJ2-2
CATSALAGGGVAGELFF
TGTGCCACCAGCGCCCTCGCGGGGGGGGGTGTGGCCGGGGAGCTGTTTTTT
>many|TRBD2|TRBV5-4|14|TRBJ2-7
CASSLVGTSDQQYF
TGTGCCAGCAGCTTGGTTGGGACTAGTGACCAGCAGTACTTC
>many|TRBD2|TRBV11-2|16|TRBJ2-1
CASSLVGLAGAEEQFF
TGTGCCAGCAGCTTAGTTGGCTTAGCGGGAGCTGAGGAGCAGTTCTTC
>.|TRBD1|TRBV20-1|15|TRBJ1-2
CSARVRQGRGGGYTF
TGCAGTGCTAGAGTTCGACAGGGGCGAGGGGGTGGCTACACCTTC
>many|TRBD1|TRBV3-1|14|TRBJ2-7
CASSHITGAYEQYF
TGTGCCAGCAGCCACATTACAGGGGCCTACGAGCAGTACTTC
>.|.|TRBV11-2|19|TRBJ2-1
CASSPGGARVGSSYNEQFF
TGTGCCAGCAGCCCCGGTGGGGCCAGGGTGGGCAGCTCCTACAATGAGCAGTTCTTC
>.|TRBD1|TRBV12-3/TRBV12-4|16|TRBJ2-6
CASIRDRVAGANVLTF
TGTGCCAGCATCAGGGACAGGGTGGCTGGGGCCAACGTCCTGACTTTC
>many|TRBD2|TRBV20-1|14|TRBJ2-7
CSARSRGSSSEQYF
TGCAGTGCTAGATCGCGGGGGAGCTCCTCCGAGCAGTACTTC
>.|TRBD1|TRBV28|15|TRBJ1-6
CASSLPGQGNSPLHF
TGTGCCAGCAGTTTACCGGGACAGGGGAATTCACCCCTCCACTTT
>many|TRBD1|TRBV3-1|14|TRBJ1-4
CASSLGTGWEKLFF
TGTGCCAGCAGCCTCGGGACAGGGTGGGAAAAACTGTTTTTT
>many|.|TRBV20-1|13|TRBJ2-1
CSAPGHPGREQFF
TGCAGTGCCCCCGGGCACCCCGGGCGTGAGCAGTTCTTC